The 12 T cell receptor beta chains listed next were all sequenced from one sample in a study of human T cells and chemical hapten exposure. MiXCR, applied by TCRdb to the RACE reads, yields one record per CDR3 protein. Found here are tens of thousands of distinct CDR3 sequences, around a tenth of them singletons; the top ten hold around 7%. Time point indicated: patch test 2, 6 weeks after DPC sensitization. Treatment of the sample: therapeutic diphenylcyclopropenone sensitization with weekly scalp DPC. The input for sequencing was whole blood, taken in connection with sensitization to the hapten diphenylcyclopropenone (DPC). The receptor set was obtained from a woman in her fifties or sixties with alopecia areata. Some clones in this sample may be carry-over from other donors' samples.

This clonotype was seen only a few times. This sequence joins TRBV12-3 or TRBV12-4 and TRBJ1-1, with D possibly being TRBD1 (5 bases). The CDR3 totals 12 residues. Trimming stripped 8 bases from V and 3 bases from J, with 10 bases between. CDR3 protein: CASRPRDTEAFF. The CDR3 nucleotides are TGTGCCAGCCGCCCCAGGGACACTGAAGCTTTCTTT.

Notes on this clonotype: A much larger clonotype is one base distant, so this may be a read error. This chain uses TRBV11-2 with TRBJ2-1; maybe TRBD1 (6 bases). The germline V gene has CDR1 SGHAT and CDR2 FQNNGV. The CDR3 is 13 residues long. The DNA for the CDR3 is TGTGCCAGCAGTGGACAGCCGTACAGTGAGCAGTTCTTC. Protein product: CASSGQPYSEQFF.

Only a few counts were recorded for this clonotype. The V and J genes are TRBV4-1 and TRBJ2-1, with TRBD1 matching over 7 bases. The CDR3 covers 16 residues. V was clipped by 0 bases and J by 7 bases; unmatched bases: 9. Germline V gene data show CDR1 as MGHRA and CDR2 as YSYEKL. CDR3 coding DNA: TGCGCCAGCAGCCAAGAGTGGGGGACAGAACTTAATGAGCAGTTCTTC. Protein product: CASSQEWGTELNEQFF.

Ten or more counts support this clonotype. The rearrangement joins TRBV11-2 to TRBJ2-1, with 11 bases lining up with TRBD2. The CDR3 is made up of 14 amino acids. The V gene's germline CDR1 is SGHAT and CDR2 FQNNGV. The trim removed 4 bases at V and 6 bases at J, leaving 2 bases unmatched. CDR3 sequence reads: CASSSLAGVNEQFF. In DNA, the CDR3 is TGTGCCAGCAGCTCACTAGCGGGAGTCAATGAGCAGTTCTTC.

The CDR3 DNA reads TGTGCCACCAGGGATACCGGGGAGCTGTTTTTT. Its translation is CATRDTGELFF. This sequence joins TRBV24-1 and TRBJ2-2; D not certain. Per the germline V gene, CDR1 is KGHDR and CDR2 is SFDVKD. This CDR3 region has 11 residues. V was pared by 7 bases and J by 5 bases, with 4 bases between.

The rearrangement joins TRBV29-1 to TRBJ2-7, with D unresolved. The CDR3 has 14 amino acids. Germline-derived CDR1 and CDR2 are SQVTM and ANQGSEA. V lost 1 base, J lost 9 bases, and 19 bases lay in between. CDR3 DNA sequence: TGCAGCGTTGAAGTCACCGGAAGTGCAACGTGGCAGTACTTC. Translating it yields CSVEVTGSATWQYF.

This clonotype was detected only a few times. The chain has TRBV5-1 and TRBJ2-5; D is possibly TRBD1 (5 bases). Germline loops: CDR1 SGHRS, CDR2 YFSETQ. V was pared by 5 bases and J by 0 bases, with 11 bases between. The length of the CDR3 is 14 residues. The CDR3 DNA is TGCGCCAGCAGGAGACAGACGAACCAAGAGACCCAGTACTTC. It is translated as CASRRQTNQETQYF.

CDR3 sequence (DNA): TGTGCCAGCTCACCACTAGCGGGCAATGAGCAGTTCTTC. Translation: CASSPLAGNEQFF. The chain carries TRBV18 and TRBJ2-1; TRBD2 matches at 7 bases. With 1 base clipped from V and 6 bases from J, the junction kept 0 bases outside the gene matches. CDR3 length: 13 amino acids. Germline CDR1 is KGHSH and CDR2 is LQKENI.

This clonotype was observed many times. The CDR3 loop is CASSYRRAGGGDTQYF. The CDR3 region has the DNA TGTGCCAGCAGTTACAGAAGGGCAGGGGGCGGAGATACGCAGTATTTT. The J gene is TRBJ2-3, the V gene TRBV6-5, with 8 bases fitting TRBD1. Germline V gene sequence: CDR1 MNHEY, CDR2 SVGAGI. The CDR3 runs 16 residues. Trimming removed 2 bases from V and 5 bases from J; junction bases left unmatched: 9.

This clonotype was counted only a few times. The chain combines TRBV3-2 with TRBJ2-1; the table gives TRBD2 as D, unverified against the DNA. TRBV3-2 is a pseudogene segment. This CDR3 contains 18 residues. The CDR3 here is CASSQTGRSSGIYNEQFF. The CDR3 DNA sequence: TGTGCCAGCAGCCAAACCGGTCGAAGTAGCGGGATTTACAATGAGCAGTTCTTC.

This clonotype was detected only a few times. The chain couples TRBV19 to TRBJ2-1; maybe TRBD2 (6 bases). Germline CDR1 is LNHDA and CDR2 is SQIVND (reference sequence). CDR3 length: 15 residues. Trimming took 4 bases from V and 7 from J, leaving 17 bases between them. CDR3 in amino acids: CASSSQEGRRNEQFF. The CDR3 nucleotides are TGTGCCAGTAGTAGTCAGGAGGGCAGAAGGAATGAGCAGTTCTTC.

This clonotype turned up a few times. The V call is TRBV7-8, the J call TRBJ2-3, with no clear D. CDR3 length equals 18 residues. Germline V gives CDR1 SGHVS, CDR2 FQNEAQ. Trimming removed 1 base from V and 6 bases from J, with 23 bases in between. The CDR3 is CASSLGVSKGRPEDTQYF. The DNA of the CDR3 is TGTGCCAGCAGCTTAGGGGTATCGAAAGGACGACCCGAGGATACGCAGTATTTT.